These 25 T cell receptor beta chains were all obtained from the same sample, sequenced in a study of CD8 T cells in ankylosing spondylitis (dated by TCRdb to 2016 to 2017). Library preparation employed 5' RACE. Sequencing was performed on an Illumina HiSeq 2500. TCRdb reprocessed the public reads (quality trimming at Q25 with fastp, clone calling with MiXCR) and kept in-frame beta chains. Merged by CDR3 protein, the rows form single entries marked with the most common genes and DNA. This sample is represented by 50,000 or so distinct CDR3 sequences; 6.5% to 9% of them were singletons. Together, the top ten hold about 8.5% of the sample. Sample: blood, either unsorted or a sorted T cell fraction (not recorded which). The receptors stem from a female donor with ankylosing spondylitis or in good health (not recorded which).

The table lists this clonotype with many counts. The V call is TRBV5-1, the J call TRBJ2-1, with D maybe TRBD2 (5 bases). CDR1 is SGHRS, CDR2 YFSETQ, per germline. The CDR3 is 15 residues long. The V and J ends lost 4 bases and 4 bases respectively, with 15 bases between them. The CDR3: CASSADGLRYNEQFF. CDR3 nucleotide sequence: TGCGCCAGCAGCGCCGACGGACTCAGATACAATGAGCAGTTCTTC.

This clonotype has at least ten counts. The J gene is TRBJ2-2, the V gene TRBV20-1; D is perhaps TRBD2 (6 bases). Germline V gene data show CDR1 as DFQATT and CDR2 as SNEGSKA (reference sequence). This CDR3 is 13 amino acids long. CDR3 residues: CRAGTYKPGELFF. CDR3 DNA sequence: TGCAGAGCCGGGACTTATAAGCCCGGGGAGCTGTTTTTT.

This clonotype was seen repeatedly, ten times or more. The gene calls are TRBV7-6 and TRBJ1-1; tentative D call: TRBD1 (6 bases). The V and J ends lost 5 bases and 8 bases respectively, with 12 bases between them. This CDR3 is built from 12 residues. The germline V gene encodes CDR1 SGHVS and CDR2 FNYEAQ. This CDR3 is CASSAGTQEAFF. The DNA for the CDR3 is TGTGCCAGCAGCGCTGGGACACAGGAAGCTTTCTTT.

This clonotype has ten or more counts. J is TRBJ1-5 and V is TRBV28; tentative D call: TRBD1 (5 bases). The V end was cut by 3 bases, the J end by 5 bases, with 17 bases between. Germline V gene lookup returns CDR1 MDHEN and CDR2 SYDVKM. This CDR3 comprises 16 residues. The CDR3 nucleotides are TGTGCCAGCAGTTTTAGACAGTCAGTCAAGGATCAGCCCCAGCATTTT. Residues: CASSFRQSVKDQPQHF. The full variable domain, its missing parts supplied by reference TRBV28 and TRBJ1-5, is DVKVTQSSRYLVKRTGEKVFLECVQDMDHENMFWYRQDPGLGLRLIYFSYDVKMKEKGDIPEGYSVSREKKERFSLILESASTNQTSMYLCASSFRQSVKDQPQHFGDGTRLSIL.

This clonotype was seen repeatedly, ten times or more. In DNA, the CDR3 is TGCAGTGCAAGCGGCTCAGTAGCCGAGCAGTACGTC. Amino acid sequence: CSASGSVAEQYV. The gene calls are TRBV20-1 and TRBJ2-7, with D possibly matching TRBD2 (5 bases). The CDR3 runs to 12 residues. V lost 6 bases to trimming and J lost 6 bases, with 15 bases between them. CDR1 and CDR2 from the germline V gene are DFQATT and SNEGSKA (reference sequence).

This clonotype has a count of ten or more. V is TRBV7-8 and J is TRBJ2-7; possible D gene TRBD1, 5 bases. Germline lookup yields CDR1 SGHVS and CDR2 FQNEAQ. The CDR3 covers 14 residues. The CDR3 region has the DNA TGTGCCAGCACCTTACCGACAGTGACCTACGAGCAGTACGTC. Residues: CASTLPTVTYEQYV.

This clonotype was counted many times. The chain recombines TRBV24-1 with TRBJ2-2; TRBD2 might be the D (5 bases). The germline V gene has CDR1 KGHDR and CDR2 SFDVKD. The CDR3 runs 15 residues. Trimming stripped 0 bases from V and 8 bases from J, with 12 bases between. DNA for the CDR3: TGTGCCACCAGTGATTTGGGAGGCTCCGATGGGGAGCTGTTTTTT. As protein: CATSDLGGSDGELFF.

This clonotype has ten or more counts. This chain links TRBV29-1 with TRBJ1-4; a possible D gene is TRBD1 (6 bases). The CDR3 totals 19 residues. Germline values: CDR1 SQVTM, CDR2 ANQGSEA. V was shortened by 6 bases and J by 5 bases, with 31 bases between the two germline ends. In DNA form, the CDR3 reads TGCAGCGTCTCCCATCAAATGAGGGGGAGGGCTCAGGGGAATGAAAAACTGTTTTTT. Amino acid sequence: CSVSHQMRGRAQGNEKLFF.

V is TRBV19 and J is TRBJ2-1, with 8 positions matching TRBD2. The germline CDR1 and CDR2 sequences are LNHDA and SQIVND (reference sequence). The junction had 11 bases not matched to a gene; V was cut back by 7 bases and J by 9 bases. The CDR3 is 14 residues long. As DNA, the CDR3 is TGTGCCAGTAAGGACTTTCGGGGGGGCTCTGAGCAGTTCTTC. Translated, it gives CASKDFRGGSEQFF.

This clonotype came up many times. V gene TRBV5-1 combines with J gene TRBJ2-5; the D gene is possibly TRBD1 (5 bases). Trimming removed 2 bases from V and 0 bases from J, with 11 bases in between. The CDR3 has 15 amino acids. Germline CDR1 is SGHRS and CDR2 is YFSETQ. The CDR3 spells CASSLLGPDQETQYF. CDR3 DNA sequence: TGCGCCAGCAGCTTATTGGGGCCCGACCAAGAGACCCAGTACTTC.

This clonotype was found many times. The V and J genes are TRBV29-1 and TRBJ1-2; D unclear. CDR1 SQVTM and CDR2 ANQGSEA come from the germline V gene. Trimming removed 4 bases at V and 5 bases at J, with 11 bases between. The CDR3 loop spans 12 amino acids. The CDR3, as DNA: TGCAGCGTTGGAGGGAGGGAATATGGCTACACCTTC. It translates to CSVGGREYGYTF.

This clonotype was detected many times. The chain combines TRBV20-1 with TRBJ2-5, with 7 nucleotides matching TRBD2. Per germline, CDR1 DFQATT and CDR2 SNEGSKA (reference sequence). The CDR3 runs to 15 residues. V trimming: 3 bases; J trimming: 2 bases; junction bases outside the gene matches: 9. The CDR3 nucleotides read TGCAGTGCTAGCCCGAGGCTAGCGGCGCAAGAGACCCAGTACTTC. Its translation: CSASPRLAAQETQYF.

The sample holds a few counts of this clonotype. The CDR3: CASSDPRSTEAFF. The DNA of the CDR3 is TGCGCCAGTAGTGACCCAAGGAGCACTGAAGCTTTCTTT. The chain joins TRBV5-1 to TRBJ1-1; no reliable D call. The CDR3 extends over 13 amino acids. V lost 8 bases, J lost 4 bases, and 15 bases lay in between. The germline CDR1 and CDR2 sequences are SGHRS and YFSETQ.

Concerning this clonotype itself: A much bigger clone sits one base away, suggesting this may be a read error. The CDR3 nucleotides are TGTGCCGGCACCCCACTGGCGGGGGGCACAGATACGCAGTATTTT. This translates into CAGTPLAGGTDTQYF. The chain recombines TRBV6-2 or TRBV6-3 with TRBJ2-3; 7 positions match TRBD2. The germline V gene has CDR1 MNHEY and CDR2 SVGEGT. The length of the CDR3 is 15 residues. Trimming took 11 bases from V and 1 from J; bases not matched to a gene: 12.

The chain couples TRBV7-8 to TRBJ2-7, with unresolved D. Trimming left V 8 bases short and J 3 bases short, with 14 bases between. This CDR3 is built from 13 residues. The germline gives CDR1 SGHVS, CDR2 FQNEAQ. The CDR3 DNA sequence: TGTGCCAGCGGCCTCGGGCCCCTCTACGAGCAGTACGTC. Amino acid sequence: CASGLGPLYEQYV.

This clonotype was counted ten times or more. V is TRBV24-1 and J is TRBJ2-5; the match to TRBD2 covers 13 bases. Losses at the gene ends were 4 bases for V and 2 bases for J; bases not matched to a gene: 6. The CDR3 is 17 amino acids. Germline assignment: CDR1 KGHDR and CDR2 SFDVKD. The CDR3 is CATSDPRLAGGQETQYF. The CDR3 DNA follows: TGTGCCACCAGTGACCCCCGACTAGCGGGGGGACAAGAGACCCAGTACTTC.

Many counts were recorded for this clonotype. The chain couples TRBV4-2 to TRBJ2-1; D may be TRBD1 or TRBD2 (5 bases each). V was cut by 4 bases and J by 1 base, with 11 bases left in between. The CDR3 sequence is 15 residues long. The V gene's germline CDR1 is LGHNA and CDR2 YNFKEQ. CDR3 in DNA: TGTGCCAGCAGCCTCCGGGACGGATCCTACAATGAGCAGTTCTTC. This encodes CASSLRDGSYNEQFF.

This clonotype was recorded at least ten times. The V gene is TRBV12-3 or TRBV12-4, the J gene TRBJ2-3; D is perhaps TRBD1 or TRBD2 (5 bases each). The CDR3 has 12 amino acids. The V gene lost 0 bases and the J gene lost 14 bases, with 12 bases spanning the gap. The CDR3 reads CASSLAGTEWYF. Written as DNA, the CDR3 is TGTGCCAGCAGTTTAGCGGGGACGGAATGGTATTTT.

This clonotype has ten or more counts. The rearrangement uses TRBV5-5 and TRBJ2-7, with D uncertain. The ends were cut back, 7 bases at V and 2 bases at J, with 13 bases in the middle. The CDR3 spans 13 residues. Germline-derived CDR1 and CDR2 are SGHKS and YYEKEE (reference sequence). CDR3 loop: CASSVVNAYEQYF. The CDR3 coding sequence is TGTGCCAGCTCCGTTGTCAACGCCTACGAGCAGTACTTC. The full variable domain, its missing parts supplied by reference TRBV5-5 and TRBJ2-7, is DAGVTQSPTHLIKTRGQQVTLRCSPISGHKSVSWYQQVLGQGPQFIFQYYEKEERGRGNFPDRFSARQFPNYSSELNVNALLLGDSALYLCASSVVNAYEQYFGPGTRLTVT.

V usage is TRBV11-2 and J usage is TRBJ2-7; 11 bases are shared with TRBD2. This CDR3 has 19 amino acids. Germline lookup yields CDR1 SGHAT and CDR2 FQNNGV. Losses at the gene ends were 1 base for V and 0 bases for J; bases not matched to a gene: 11. CDR3 loop: CASSLVSPDSGGDSYEQYF. The CDR3 nucleotides are TGTGCCAGCAGCTTAGTGTCACCGGATAGCGGGGGGGACTCCTACGAGCAGTACTTC.

The chain employs TRBV11-2 and TRBJ1-6; D unclear. The germline V gene encodes CDR1 SGHAT and CDR2 FQNNGV. There are 17 residues in the CDR3. With 5 bases removed from V and 0 bases from J, the gap between germline ends came to 14 bases. The CDR3 loop is CASSAGSLFSYNSPLHF. CDR3 in DNA: TGTGCCAGCAGCGCTGGGAGCCTTTTCTCCTATAATTCACCCCTCCACTTT.

This clonotype has ten or more counts. The rearrangement joins TRBV4-1 to TRBJ1-4; D not certain. CDR1 is MGHRA, CDR2 YSYEKL, per germline. The CDR3 runs 14 residues. Trimming cost V 0 bases and J 5 bases, with 7 bases left between them. This CDR3 reads CASSQDEINEKLFF. DNA of the CDR3: TGCGCCAGCAGCCAAGACGAAATAAATGAAAAACTGTTTTTT.

Points on this clonotype: The junction does not match germline at one end; this may be a read error. The V call is TRBV20-1, the J call TRBJ2-7, with D possibly matching TRBD2 (5 bases). The CDR3 contains 13 residues. CDR1 and CDR2 from the germline V gene are DFQATT and SNEGSKA (reference sequence). Written as DNA, the CDR3 is TGCAGTACTAGACGTCAGTCGTCCTACGAGCAGTACTTC. It specifies CSTRRQSSYEQYF.

This clonotype was detected many times. The CDR3, as DNA: TGCGCCAGCAGCCAACAGGGTAACACTGAAGCTTTCTTT. It specifies CASSQQGNTEAFF. This rearrangement joins TRBV5-1 to TRBJ1-1; D is possibly TRBD1 (6 bases). V was shortened by 4 bases and J by 2 bases, with 9 bases between the two germline ends. CDR1 and CDR2 (germline): SGHRS, YFSETQ. The CDR3 is 13 residues long.

The sample holds many counts of this clonotype. The rearrangement uses TRBV5-1 and TRBJ2-3; TRBD1 matches at 8 bases. The length of the CDR3 is 16 residues. J lost 2 bases, V lost 2 bases, and 7 bases had no gene match. The germline V gene has CDR1 SGHRS and CDR2 YFSETQ. Written as DNA, the CDR3 is TGCGCCAGCAGCTTAGGGACAGGAGACCACACAGATACGCAGTATTTT. It is translated as CASSLGTGDHTDTQYF.